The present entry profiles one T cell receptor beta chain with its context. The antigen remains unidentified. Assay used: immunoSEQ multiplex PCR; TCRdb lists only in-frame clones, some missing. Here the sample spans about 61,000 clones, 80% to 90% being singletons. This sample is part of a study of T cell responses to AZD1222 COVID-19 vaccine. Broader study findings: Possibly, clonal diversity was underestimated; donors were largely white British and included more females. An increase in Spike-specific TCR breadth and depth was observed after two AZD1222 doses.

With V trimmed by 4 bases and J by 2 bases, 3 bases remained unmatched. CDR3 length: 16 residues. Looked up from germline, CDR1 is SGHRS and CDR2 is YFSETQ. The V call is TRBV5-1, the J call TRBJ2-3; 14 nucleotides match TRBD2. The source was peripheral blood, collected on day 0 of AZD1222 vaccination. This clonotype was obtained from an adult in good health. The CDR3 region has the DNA TGCGCCAGCAGCCAGGGACTAGCGGGGGACACAGATACGCAGTATTTT. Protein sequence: CASSQGLAGDTDTQYF.